This T cell receptor (beta chain) emerged from a study of blood T cell repertoires in COVID-19. Study information: Acute and convalescent COVID-19 specimens originated in the United States, Italy and Spain.

Participants' reported clinical history set cohort assignment. Two consecutive negative NP/OP PCR tests, clearance, or resolved symptoms defined Cohort 3 recovery. CDR1 is SGHVS and CDR2 is FNYEAQ in the germline V gene. This CDR3 contains 14 residues. V lost 4 bases and J lost 6; bases outside the gene matches: 5. Assay used: immunoSEQ multiplex PCR; TCRdb lists only in-frame clones, some missing. The sample has about 390,000 clones, 85% to 90% seen once. Sequenced: PBMCs or T cells enriched from blood (not recorded which). This clonotype was sampled from a woman in her fifties or sixties who had recovered from COVID-19. The chain has TRBV7-6 and TRBJ1-3, with 8 positions matching TRBD1. The CDR3 spells CASSSDRALNTIYF. CDR3 DNA sequence: TGTGCCAGCAGCTCGGACAGGGCATTAAACACCATATATTTT.